This T cell receptor beta chain was obtained from a study of blood T cell repertoires in COVID-19. At the level of the study: Collection of acute and convalescent COVID-19 samples took place in the United States, Italy and Spain. The cDNA or gDNA used as material had been derived from T cells, B-cell-depleted T cells, or PBMCs.

In the study's own analysis: Amplification of reference gene primers provided the estimated nucleated cell counts. Assay used: immunoSEQ multiplex PCR; TCRdb lists only in-frame clones, some missing. D and trimming were read from the DNA, whereas the V and J calls and clone size are those reported in that table. The sample lists 85,000 to 130,000 clones, approximately 80% occurring once. The CDR3 has 14 residues. Germline CDR1 and CDR2: SGDLS and YYNGEE. Trimming shortened V by 4 bases and J by 4 bases, and 14 bases separated the two germline ends. Material for sequencing was peripheral blood. The chain is built from TRBV9 and TRBJ1-2; possibly TRBD1 for D (6 bases). The receptor's source is a man in his sixties with acute or convalescent COVID-19. CDR3 coding DNA: TGTGCCAGCAGCAAGGACAGTTCCAGCTATGGCTACACCTTC. This sequence encodes CASSKDSSSYGYTF.